The 27 T cell receptor beta chains below come from one sample, sequenced in a study of human T cells and chemical hapten exposure. Time point specified: pre-sensitization, week 0. The sample's treatment: therapeutic diphenylcyclopropenone sensitization with weekly scalp DPC. Via MiXCR, TCRdb re-called the RACE reads, giving one row per CDR3 protein. The table lists about 90,000 distinct CDR3 sequences, 8.5% of them singletons. Sample: whole blood, taken in connection with sensitization to the hapten diphenylcyclopropenone (DPC). The receptors here all came from a man between 40 and 49 years old with alopecia areata. Some clones in this sample may be carry-over from other donors' samples.

This clonotype was counted at least ten times. V is TRBV12-5 and J is TRBJ1-2, with D perhaps matching TRBD1 (6 bases). Per the germline V gene, CDR1 is LGHNT and CDR2 is FRNRAP. The CDR3 has 14 amino acids. The V gene lost 5 bases and the J gene lost 2 bases, with 12 bases spanning the gap. CDR3 nucleotides: TGTGCTAGTGGTACCCTAGGACAGAACTATGGCTACACCTTC. It codes for CASGTLGQNYGYTF.

The chain links TRBV10-3 to TRBJ2-7; D might be TRBD1 or TRBD2, each matching 5 bases. The V gene lost 9 bases and the J gene lost 0 bases, with 12 bases spanning the gap. Per germline, CDR1 ENHRY and CDR2 SYGVKD. CDR3 length: 13 residues. The CDR3 loop reads CAIRDGVSYEQYV. DNA of the CDR3: TGTGCCATACGGGACGGCGTCTCCTACGAGCAGTACGTC.

This clonotype has just a few counts. V is TRBV28 and J is TRBJ1-5, with D possibly matching TRBD1 (6 bases). The CDR3 length is 13 residues. With 5 bases removed from V and 8 bases from J, the gap between germline ends came to 13 bases. From germline, CDR1 is MDHEN and CDR2 SYDVKM. The CDR3 spells CASSETGTEPQHF. The CDR3 DNA follows: TGTGCCAGCAGTGAGACAGGAACGGAGCCCCAGCATTTT.

V gene TRBV4-3 combines with J gene TRBJ2-3, with 10 nucleotides matching TRBD2. The ends lost 0 bases at V and 7 bases at J; junction bases unmatched: 10. The V gene's germline CDR1 is LGHNA and CDR2 YSLEER. The CDR3 extends over 17 amino acids. The CDR3 sequence is CASSQDRLAGETNTQYF. For the CDR3, the DNA is TGCGCCAGCAGCCAAGATCGTCTAGCGGGGGAAACAAATACGCAGTATTTT.

This clonotype was counted between two and nine times. The J gene is TRBJ2-7, the V gene TRBV28; TRBD2 matches at 7 bases. J lost 6 bases, V lost 3 bases, and 5 bases had no gene match. CDR1 and CDR2 from the germline V gene are MDHEN and SYDVKM. The CDR3 sequence is 13 residues long. In DNA, the CDR3 is TGTGCCAGCAGTTTCCATGCTAGCGGCGAGCAGTACTTC. It is translated as CASSFHASGEQYF.

CDR3 sequence (DNA): TGTGCCAGCATCCGCACGGGTTGGAATACGCAGTATTTT. This encodes CASIRTGWNTQYF. The chain couples TRBV7-9 to TRBJ2-3; D remains unclear. CDR3 length: 13 residues. CDR1 is SEHNR and CDR2 is FQNEAQ in the germline V gene (reference sequence). The germline V and J ends were trimmed by 7 bases and 7 bases, with 15 bases remaining between them.

The CDR3 sequence is CASDRGSGANVLTF. The CDR3 bases are TGTGCCAGTGACAGGGGCTCTGGGGCCAACGTCCTGACTTTC. This chain links TRBV28 with TRBJ2-6; 8 positions agree with TRBD1. Trimming at V came to 9 bases and at J to 0 bases, leaving 1 base not matched to a gene. The CDR3 runs 14 residues. Germline V gene sequence: CDR1 MDHEN, CDR2 SYDVKM. Full variable domain (outside the CDR3, taken from reference TRBV28 and TRBJ2-6): DVKVTQSSRYLVKRTGEKVFLECVQDMDHENMFWYRQDPGLGLRLIYFSYDVKMKEKGDIPEGYSVSREKKERFSLILESASTNQTSMYLCASDRGSGANVLTFGAGSRLTVL.

This clonotype has at least ten counts. This chain links TRBV28 with TRBJ2-3, with unresolved D. Germline V lookup: CDR1 MDHEN, CDR2 SYDVKM. CDR3 size: 15 residues. The ends were cut back, 1 base at V and 5 bases at J, with 13 bases in the middle. CDR3 DNA: TGTGCCAGCAGTTTATCGGCTAGTGGGGTAGATACGCAGTATTTT. Its translation is CASSLSASGVDTQYF.

This clonotype was observed a few times. J is TRBJ2-1 and V is TRBV14; tentatively, D is TRBD2 (6 bases). The CDR3 covers 16 residues. Germline CDR1 reads SGHDN; CDR2 reads FVKESK. The ends were cut back, 3 bases at V and 2 bases at J, with 14 bases in the middle. CDR3 in DNA: TGTGCCAGCAGCCAGGCTGGACTATCTACCTACAATGAGCAGTTCTTC. Translating gives CASSQAGLSTYNEQFF.

The V and J genes are TRBV6-2 or TRBV6-3 and TRBJ2-7, with unresolved D. CDR3 size: 11 residues. Germline V gene lookup returns CDR1 MNHEY and CDR2 SVGEGT. V shed 4 bases and J shed 2 bases, with 3 bases lying between them. The CDR3 DNA reads TGTGCCAGCAGTTTGACCTACGAGCAGTACTTC. Protein product: CASSLTYEQYF.

There are many counts of this clonotype. The chain is built from TRBV6-5 and TRBJ2-3; 9 bases map to TRBD2. Germline V gives CDR1 MNHEY, CDR2 SVGAGI. The CDR3 covers 16 residues. Germline trimming cut 0 bases from V and 4 bases from J; bases unmatched to any gene: 5. The CDR3 region is CASSYSGGRVPDTQYF. The DNA for the CDR3 is TGTGCCAGCAGTTACTCCGGCGGGAGGGTCCCAGATACGCAGTATTTT.

This clonotype has a count of ten or more. The rearrangement links TRBV29-1 to TRBJ2-1, with D possibly TRBD2 on 5 matching bases. The CDR3 loop spans 14 amino acids. CDR1 and CDR2 (germline): SQVTM, ANQGSEA. V was shortened by 3 bases and J by 0 bases, with 9 bases between the two germline ends. The CDR3 protein is CSVDRGSSYNEQFF. In DNA, the CDR3 is TGCAGCGTTGATCGTGGGAGCTCCTACAATGAGCAGTTCTTC.

This clonotype appeared a few times. This chain uses TRBV27 with TRBJ2-3; 7 bases line up with TRBD2. With 2 bases clipped from V and 2 bases from J, the junction kept 4 bases outside the gene matches. The CDR3 runs to 15 residues. Germline V gene lookup returns CDR1 MNHEY and CDR2 SMNVEV (reference sequence). The CDR3 sequence is CASSLSGTPTDTQYF. CDR3 sequence (DNA): TGTGCCAGCAGTTTAAGCGGGACCCCCACAGATACGCAGTATTTT.

This clonotype was seen more than once but under ten times. The V gene is TRBV5-1, the J gene TRBJ2-3, with 9 bases aligning to TRBD2. CDR3 size: 17 residues. Germline loops: CDR1 SGHRS, CDR2 YFSETQ. J gave up 4 bases and V 0 bases, and 9 bases lay outside the gene matches. In DNA form, the CDR3 reads TGCGCCAGCAGCTTGGGGACTCTAGCGGGAAGTCCAGATACGCAGTATTTT. Protein sequence: CASSLGTLAGSPDTQYF.

This clonotype was observed many times. The rearrangement joins TRBV14 to TRBJ2-4; either TRBD1 or TRBD2 may fit D (5 bases each). Trimming pared 3 bases from V and 1 base from J, leaving 7 bases between. The CDR3 is 14 amino acids. The germline CDR1 and CDR2 sequences are SGHDN and FVKESK. CDR3 protein: CASSHEGAKNIQYF. In nucleotides, the CDR3 is TGTGCCAGCAGCCACGAGGGGGCCAAAAACATTCAGTACTTC.

This clonotype was picked up many times. The chain couples TRBV5-6 to TRBJ1-6; 12 bases line up with TRBD1. Germline loops: CDR1 SGHDT, CDR2 YYEEEE. This CDR3 is built from 15 residues. Losses at the gene ends were 4 bases for V and 7 bases for J; bases not matched to a gene: 3. The CDR3 DNA is TGTGCCAGCAGCGTGGGACAGGGGGCGAATTCACCCCTCCACTTT. Translation gives CASSVGQGANSPLHF.

This clonotype was found a few times. This chain connects TRBV6-2 or TRBV6-3 to TRBJ2-5; 7 nucleotides match TRBD1. Germline loops: CDR1 MNHEY, CDR2 SVGEGT. This CDR3 has 13 residues. The trim removed 6 bases at V and 4 bases at J, leaving 5 bases unmatched. CDR3 in amino acids: CASRRQGGETQYF. CDR3 bases: TGTGCCAGCAGACGACAGGGCGGAGAGACCCAGTACTTC.

The chain has TRBV7-2 and TRBJ2-7; 10 bases map to TRBD1. The CDR3 contains 16 residues. Germline CDR1 and CDR2: SGHTA and FQGNSA. The V segment lost 1 base and the J segment 4 bases; nucleotides outside the gene matches: 7. The CDR3 here is CASSLGPTGGYYEQYV. The DNA of the CDR3 is TGTGCCAGCAGCTTAGGACCGACAGGGGGCTATTACGAGCAGTACGTC.

This clonotype was recorded at least ten times. The V and J genes are TRBV28 and TRBJ2-1; 11 nucleotides line up with TRBD2. Losses at the gene ends were 5 bases for V and 3 bases for J; bases not matched to a gene: 3. Looked up from germline, CDR1 is MDHEN and CDR2 is SYDVKM. This CDR3 is built from 15 residues. The CDR3 loop is CASSPGLADYNEQFF. The CDR3 DNA reads TGTGCCAGCAGTCCGGGACTAGCGGACTACAATGAGCAGTTCTTC.

This clonotype came up a few times. The V gene is TRBV18, the J gene TRBJ2-3; TRBD2 might be the D (5 bases). This CDR3 has 16 amino acids. Trimming removed 3 bases from V and 0 bases from J, with 13 bases in between. Germline values: CDR1 KGHSH, CDR2 LQKENI. The CDR3 loop is CASSPTEGISTDTQYF. The CDR3 DNA sequence: TGTGCCAGCTCACCTACCGAGGGAATAAGCACAGATACGCAGTATTTT.

CDR3: CATSRERASGTEAFF. The CDR3 DNA is TGTGCCACCAGCAGAGAGCGGGCAAGCGGGACTGAAGCTTTCTTT. The V gene is TRBV15, the J gene TRBJ1-1; D call uncertain. V shed 0 bases and J shed 5 bases, with 13 bases lying between them. Germline CDR1 reads LNHNV; CDR2 reads YYDKDF (reference sequence). This CDR3 is 15 amino acids long.

The genes are TRBV20-1 and TRBJ2-1; possibly TRBD1 for D (6 bases). With 0 bases removed from V and 8 bases from J, the gap between germline ends came to 17 bases. Looked up from germline, CDR1 is DFQATT and CDR2 is SNEGSKA (reference sequence). There are 15 residues in the CDR3. The CDR3 region is CSARDAGRGLDEQFF. CDR3 bases: TGCAGTGCTAGAGACGCGGGCAGGGGATTGGATGAGCAGTTCTTC.

There are many counts of this clonotype. A junction boundary mismatches the germline segment, possibly from a read error. The rearrangement uses TRBV12-3 or TRBV12-4 and TRBJ2-3; 7 bases are a match to TRBD1. CDR3 size: 10 residues. CDR3 region: CASNNSGTAF. CDR3 sequence (DNA): TGTGCCAGCAACAATTCCGGGACAGCCTTT.

This clonotype was picked up a small number of times. This chain links TRBV3-1 with TRBJ2-1, with 10 nucleotides matching TRBD2. The CDR3 runs 18 residues. Unmatched junction bases numbered 12, after V lost 1 base and J lost 6 bases. Per the germline V gene, CDR1 is LGHDT and CDR2 is YNNKEL (reference sequence). CDR3 coding DNA: TGTGCCAGCAGCCAAGTAGATGGGTGGACTAGCGGATTCAATGAGCAGTTCTTC. It translates to CASSQVDGWTSGFNEQFF.

The sample holds many counts of this clonotype. V usage is TRBV29-1 and J usage is TRBJ1-1, with D possibly matching TRBD1 (5 bases). The germline V gene encodes CDR1 SQVTM and CDR2 ANQGSEA. V gave up 8 bases and J gave up 2 bases, with 18 bases separating them. This CDR3 comprises 14 residues. The CDR3 loop is CSTERAQGNTEAFF. The CDR3 nucleotides are TGCAGCACTGAGAGGGCCCAGGGAAACACTGAAGCTTTCTTT. Complete variable domain (other parts from reference TRBV29-1 and TRBJ1-1): SAVISQKPSRDICQRGTSLTIQCQVDSQVTMMFWYRQQPGQSLTLIATANQGSEATYESGFVIDKFPISRPNLTFSTLTVSNMSPEDSSIYLCSTERAQGNTEAFFGQGTRLTVV.

This clonotype was detected many times. This chain joins TRBV6-5 and TRBJ1-1, with TRBD1 identical over 10 bases. V dropped 7 bases and J dropped 5; count of bases not matched to a gene: 13. This CDR3 has 16 residues. The germline gives CDR1 MNHEY, CDR2 SVGAGI. CDR3 DNA sequence: TGTGCCAGCAACCATGGCCTGGGGACAGGGGTAACTGAAGCTTTCTTT. This codes for CASNHGLGTGVTEAFF.

The rearrangement links TRBV20-1 to TRBJ2-4; no reliable D call. CDR3 length: 12 residues. The V gene's germline CDR1 is DFQATT and CDR2 SNEGSKA (reference sequence). V was clipped by 3 bases and J by 4 bases, with 7 bases between them. The CDR3: CSASDKKNIQYF. The CDR3 bases are TGCAGTGCTAGCGACAAAAAAAACATTCAGTACTTC.